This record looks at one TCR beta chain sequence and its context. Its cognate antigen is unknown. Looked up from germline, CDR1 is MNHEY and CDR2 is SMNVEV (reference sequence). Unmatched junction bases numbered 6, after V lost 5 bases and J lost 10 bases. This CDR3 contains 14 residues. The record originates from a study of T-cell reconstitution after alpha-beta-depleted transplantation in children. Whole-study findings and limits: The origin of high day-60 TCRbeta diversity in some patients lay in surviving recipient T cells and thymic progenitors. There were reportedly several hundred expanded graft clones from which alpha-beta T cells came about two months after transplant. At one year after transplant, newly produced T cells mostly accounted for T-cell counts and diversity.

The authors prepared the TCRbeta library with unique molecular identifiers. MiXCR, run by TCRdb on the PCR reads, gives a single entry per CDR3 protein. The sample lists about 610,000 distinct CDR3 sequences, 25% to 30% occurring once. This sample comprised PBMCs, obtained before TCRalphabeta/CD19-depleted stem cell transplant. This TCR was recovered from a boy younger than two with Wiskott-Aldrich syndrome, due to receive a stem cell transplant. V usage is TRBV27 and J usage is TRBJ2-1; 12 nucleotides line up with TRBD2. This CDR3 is CASSRLAGVQEQFF. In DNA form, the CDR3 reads TGTGCCAGCAGTCGACTAGCGGGGGTACAAGAGCAGTTCTTC.